This entry lists 10 T cell receptor beta chains sequenced from one sample in a study of cytomegalovirus exposure and HLA in healthy donors (dated by TCRdb to about 2017). Libraries were prepared through the immunoSEQ multiplex PCR assay. For the multiplex PCR, a mixture combining 60 forward primers for TCR Vbeta segments and 13 reverse primers for TCR Jbeta segments was used. In its TCRdb copy, this immuneACCESS table keeps in-frame sequences only and misses some clones. Where compared with another copy, unresolved V genes explain less than half of these, and the others have no known cause. The sample table lists fewer than 110,000 clones, around 85% of them with a count of one. Of the sample, around 3.9% is held by the ten largest clones. The sequenced material came from PBMCs. These receptors were obtained from a man younger than 45 in good health and CMV-seronegative.

V gene TRBV14 combines with J gene TRBJ2-1; 8 bases are shared with TRBD1. Germline CDR1 SGHDN, CDR2 FVKESK. CDR3 size: 15 residues. V shed 3 bases, J shed 8 bases, and the junction held 9 bases outside the gene matches. The CDR3 region is CASSQGAQGAHEQFF. In DNA form, the CDR3 reads TGTGCCAGCAGCCAGGGCGCCCAGGGGGCACATGAGCAGTTCTTC. The full variable domain, its missing parts supplied by reference TRBV14 and TRBJ2-1, is EAGVTQFPSHSVIEKGQTVTLRCDPISGHDNLYWYRRVMGKEIKFLLHFVKESKQDESGMPNNRFLAERTGGTYSTLKVQPAELEDSGVYFCASSQGAQGAHEQFFGPGTRLTVL.

The V and J genes are TRBV4-2 and TRBJ2-2, with TRBD2 matching 14 bases. Germline CDR1 LGHNA, CDR2 YNFKEQ. This CDR3 is 18 amino acids long. J lost 4 bases, V lost 4 bases, and 8 bases had no gene match. CDR3 sequence reads: CASSPRLAGGPGTGELFF. The CDR3 region has the DNA TGTGCCAGCAGCCCTAGACTAGCGGGAGGGCCGGGCACCGGGGAGCTGTTTTTT.

The genes are TRBV28 and TRBJ1-1, with D maybe TRBD1 (6 bases). Trimming stripped 5 bases from V and 8 bases from J, with 15 bases between. CDR3 length: 13 amino acids. The V gene's germline CDR1 is MDHEN and CDR2 SYDVKM. CDR3 sequence: CASSPWAGDEAFF. Written as DNA, the CDR3 is TGTGCCAGCAGTCCATGGGCAGGGGACGAAGCTTTCTTT.

V is TRBV5-1 and J is TRBJ2-7; 8 nucleotides align to TRBD1. Looked up from germline, CDR1 is SGHRS and CDR2 is YFSETQ. Losses at the gene ends were 4 bases for V and 1 base for J; bases not matched to a gene: 1. CDR3 size: 13 residues. This CDR3 reads CASSRDRSYEQYF. The CDR3 DNA follows: TGCGCCAGCAGCCGGGACAGGTCCTACGAGCAGTACTTC.

As DNA, the CDR3 is TGTGCCAGCAGCCAAGAAAGTACAGGCCAGGGGCCCCAGCATTTT. Translated, it gives CASSQESTGQGPQHF. The chain is built from TRBV4-2 and TRBJ1-5, with D perhaps TRBD1 (5 bases). The CDR3 totals 15 residues. The V gene lost 0 bases and the J gene lost 9 bases, with 15 bases spanning the gap. Germline V gives CDR1 LGHNA, CDR2 YNFKEQ.

The chain has TRBV18 and TRBJ2-1, with 10 nucleotides matching TRBD2. Germline assignment: CDR1 KGHSH and CDR2 LQKENI. CDR3 length: 15 residues. J lost 5 bases, V lost 3 bases, and 4 bases had no gene match. CDR3 loop: CASSPGTSANNEQFF. In nucleotides, the CDR3 is TGTGCCAGCTCACCCGGGACTAGCGCCAACAATGAGCAGTTCTTC.

The rearrangement joins TRBV7-2 to TRBJ2-2, with a possible D match to TRBD2 (5 bases). Trimming shortened V by 0 bases and J by 0 bases, and 5 bases separated the two germline ends. Per the germline V gene, CDR1 is SGHTA and CDR2 is FQGNSA. The CDR3 has 15 residues. CDR3 DNA: TGTGCCAGCAGCTTAGCCGGGACGAACACCGGGGAGCTGTTTTTT. Translation gives CASSLAGTNTGELFF.

The chain combines TRBV28 with TRBJ1-5; D call uncertain. Per the germline V gene, CDR1 is MDHEN and CDR2 is SYDVKM. The CDR3 consists of 12 residues. Trimming left V 3 bases short and J 5 bases short, with 5 bases between. The DNA for the CDR3 is TGTGCCAGCAGTTTTAGTGATCAGCCCCAGCATTTT. Protein: CASSFSDQPQHF.

The chain combines TRBV6-6 with TRBJ2-1; 12 bases line up with TRBD2. There are 16 residues in the CDR3. The V segment lost 5 bases and the J segment 9 bases; nucleotides outside the gene matches: 11. The germline CDR1 and CDR2 sequences are MNHNY and SVGAGI (reference sequence). The CDR3 nucleotides are TGTGCCAGCAGTCTTCTAGCGGGGGGGCCTAGGAGTGAGCAGTTCTTC. Translating gives CASSLLAGGPRSEQFF.

The CDR3 nucleotides are TGCGCCAGCAGCCATCCGGGACAGGGAACTAACAGCCCGGCCTCTGGAAACACCATATATTTT. Translated: CASSHPGQGTNSPASGNTIYF. The chain joins TRBV4-1 to TRBJ1-3, with 9 bases identical to TRBD1. CDR3 length: 21 amino acids. Trimming at V came to 3 bases and at J to 0 bases, leaving 18 bases not matched to a gene. Germline CDR1 and CDR2: MGHRA and YSYEKL.